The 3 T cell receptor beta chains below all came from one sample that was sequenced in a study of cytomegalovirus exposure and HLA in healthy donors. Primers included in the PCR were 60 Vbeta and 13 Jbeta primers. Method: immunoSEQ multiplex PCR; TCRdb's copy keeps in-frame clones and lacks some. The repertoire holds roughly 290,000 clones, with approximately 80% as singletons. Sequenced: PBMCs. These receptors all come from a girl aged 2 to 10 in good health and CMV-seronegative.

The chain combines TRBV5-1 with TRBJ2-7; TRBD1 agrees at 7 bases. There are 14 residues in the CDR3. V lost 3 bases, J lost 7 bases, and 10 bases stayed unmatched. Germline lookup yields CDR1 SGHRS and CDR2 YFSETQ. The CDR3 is CASSSQDRAGEQYF. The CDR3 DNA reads TGCGCCAGCAGCTCTCAAGACAGGGCGGGTGAGCAGTACTTC.

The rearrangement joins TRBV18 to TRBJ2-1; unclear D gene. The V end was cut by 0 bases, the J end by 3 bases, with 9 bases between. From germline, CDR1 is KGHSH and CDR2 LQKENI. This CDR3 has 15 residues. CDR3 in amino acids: CASSPPSTLYNEQFF. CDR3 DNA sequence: TGTGCCAGCTCACCACCGAGTACCCTCTACAATGAGCAGTTCTTC. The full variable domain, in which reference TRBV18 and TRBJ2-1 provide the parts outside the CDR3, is NAGVMQNPRHLVRRRGQEARLRCSPMKGHSHVYWYRQLPEEGLKFMVYLQKENIIDESGMPKERFSAEFPKEGPSILRIQQVVRGDSAAYFCASSPPSTLYNEQFFGPGTRLTVL.

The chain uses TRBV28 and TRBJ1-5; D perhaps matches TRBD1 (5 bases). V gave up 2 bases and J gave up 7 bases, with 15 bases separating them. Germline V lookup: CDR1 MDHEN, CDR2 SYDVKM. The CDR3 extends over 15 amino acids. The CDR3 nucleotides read TGTGCCAGCAGTTTAGTAGGGGCAGGATCACAGCCCCAGCATTTT. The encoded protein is CASSLVGAGSQPQHF.